This T cell receptor (beta chain) was sequenced during a study of T cells in Graves' hyperthyroidism and ophthalmopathy. This clonotype was recorded many times. Its target is not known. Hyperthyroidism patients were newly diagnosed, had disease duration under 2 months, and were aged 18 to 65 years. Uncontrolled infection, other autoimmune disease, pregnancy or lactation led to exclusion. Orbital computed tomography, thyroid ultrasound, serum thyroxine and TRAb, and clinical symptoms together informed the diagnoses. RNA transcripts gave rise to amplified TCR beta CDR3 regions. A first-round RT-PCR of the TCR CDR3 used the HTBI primer set. TCRdb called the multiplex PCR reads again in MiXCR, with one record for every CDR3 protein. The table has 300,000 to 350,000 distinct CDR3 sequences, approximately 18% seen once. This CDR3 is 15 amino acids long. V lost 5 bases, J lost 8 bases, and 12 bases stayed unmatched. Germline V lookup: CDR1 LGHNT, CDR2 FRNRAP.

Study-level findings and limits: By a 13 V-J model, ophthalmopathy was set apart from stable hyperthyroidism.

The rearrangement uses TRBV12-5 and TRBJ2-1; TRBD2 agrees at 7 bases. The receptor was derived from a woman aged 45-65 years with Graves' hyperthyroidism. The sample taken for sequencing was blood. Written as DNA, the CDR3 is TGTGCTAGTGGTCCGGGAGCGGGACTGGGGGATGAGCAGTTCTTC. Its translation: CASGPGAGLGDEQFF.